One T cell receptor beta chain is described in this entry. This record comes from a study of blood T cell repertoires in COVID-19. In the original workflow: Cell counts per sample came from amplifying reference gene primers. Using immunoSEQ multiplex PCR, the repertoire was profiled, and TCRdb retains in-frame clones only, with some absent. V and J calls and clone size follow that table, whereas D and trimming were derived from the DNA. The sample lists around 250,000 clones; 70% to 90% were seen once. CDR3 length: 14 amino acids. Germline CDR1 and CDR2: SNHLY and FYNNEI. V was clipped by 2 bases and J by 6 bases; unmatched bases: 6.

This chain joins TRBV2 and TRBJ1-2; 7 nucleotides line up with TRBD1. The specimen was peripheral blood. This receptor was identified in a man between 60 and 70 years old who had recovered from COVID-19. The CDR3 sequence: CASSERTGFDGYTF. CDR3 coding DNA: TGTGCCAGCAGTGAACGGACAGGCTTCGATGGCTACACCTTC.